This TCR beta chain was documented in a study of T cells in Graves' hyperthyroidism and ophthalmopathy. Study-wide results and limits: Among thyroid clonotypes expanded above 0.001, most also appeared in blood. In validation, the model predicted ophthalmopathy. These predictions came a median roughly seven months before onset.

Germline CDR1 reads LNHNV; CDR2 reads YYDKDF (reference sequence). V dropped 2 bases and J dropped 5 bases, with 13 bases sitting between them. The CDR3 has 15 residues. A patient was excluded if there was uncontrolled infection, other autoimmune disease, pregnancy or lactation. This clonotype was picked up a small number of times. Its target is unknown. TCR beta CDR3 regions were amplified from RNA. RT-PCR in the first round (using the HTBI primer set) targeted the TCR CDR3. TCRdb independently ran MiXCR on the multiplex PCR reads; one entry per CDR3 protein. The sample gives under 750,000 distinct CDR3 sequences, over 15% of which show up once; 16% is in the top ten.

The specimen sequenced was blood. This chain joins TRBV15 and TRBJ1-5; D is ambiguous. This receptor was taken from a woman aged 45-65 years with Graves' hyperthyroidism that later progressed to Graves' ophthalmopathy. The CDR3 coding sequence is TGTGCCACCAGCAGAAACCCGGGCCGCGATCAGCCCCAGCATTTT. Its protein is CATSRNPGRDQPQHF. Using reference TRBV15 and TRBJ1-5 for the parts outside the CDR3, the full variable domain is DAMVIQNPRYQVTQFGKPVTLSCSQTLNHNVMYWYQQKSSQAPKLLFHYYDKDFNNEADTPDNFQSRRPNTSFCFLDIRSPGLGDTAMYLCATSRNPGRDQPQHFGDGTRLSIL.